One sample yielded the 30 T cell receptor beta chains listed below, sequenced in a study of blood T cell repertoires in COVID-19. Assay used: immunoSEQ multiplex PCR; TCRdb lists only in-frame clones, some missing. Among about 200,000 clones listed, 70% to 90% were seen once. The sequenced material came from PBMCs or T cells enriched from blood (not recorded which). All receptors derive from a woman between 40 and 50 years old with acute COVID-19.

This clone was detected a few times. The V gene is TRBV7-3, the J gene TRBJ1-1; TRBD1 agrees at 7 bases. Looked up from germline, CDR1 is SGHTA and CDR2 is FQGTGA. The V segment lost 6 bases and the J segment 3 bases; nucleotides outside the gene matches: 7. CDR3 length equals 14 residues. CDR3 DNA sequence: TGTGCCAGCAGTGAGAGGGGGCGCGACACTGAAGCTTTCTTT. It specifies CASSERGRDTEAFF.

V gene TRBV27 combines with J gene TRBJ2-1; 9 bases are a match to TRBD1. CDR1 is MNHEY, CDR2 SMNVEV, per germline (reference sequence). The CDR3 has 16 amino acids. V lost 4 bases, J lost 7 bases, and 11 bases stayed unmatched. The CDR3 DNA is TGTGCCAGCAGTTCGTGGGGGACAGGGAAACAAAATGAGCAGTTCTTC. Translating gives CASSSWGTGKQNEQFF.

This clone was counted only a few times. The chain carries TRBV2 and TRBJ2-3; 9 bases fit TRBD1. Germline V lookup: CDR1 SNHLY, CDR2 FYNNEI. The CDR3 sequence is 15 residues long. V lost 6 bases to trimming and J lost 2 bases; unmatched junction nucleotides: 6. The CDR3 nucleotides are TGTGCCAGCAGCTCCGGGACAGGGTACACAGATACGCAGTATTTT. Translating gives CASSSGTGYTDTQYF.

The chain recombines TRBV7-3 with TRBJ2-1, with D unresolved. With 2 bases removed from V and 8 bases from J, the gap between germline ends came to 16 bases. Germline V gives CDR1 SGHTA, CDR2 FQGTGA. The CDR3 contains 15 residues. CDR3 sequence reads: CASSLQPTITDEQFF. CDR3 bases: TGTGCCAGCAGCTTACAACCTACGATTACGGATGAGCAGTTCTTC.

This clone appeared a single time. Written as DNA, the CDR3 is TGTGCCAGCAGATTGACAGGGAGTAGCAATCAGCCCCAGCATTTT. Translated, it gives CASRLTGSSNQPQHF. This sequence joins TRBV7-2 and TRBJ1-5; 7 nucleotides match TRBD1. The germline V gene has CDR1 SGHTA and CDR2 FQGNSA. V dropped 6 bases and J dropped 0; count of bases not matched to a gene: 5. The CDR3 sequence is 15 residues long.

The chain is built from TRBV14 and TRBJ2-3; 7 nucleotides agree with TRBD2. Germline CDR1 SGHDN, CDR2 FVKESK. CDR3 length equals 18 residues. V was clipped by 4 bases and J by 2 bases; unmatched bases: 15. The CDR3 DNA follows: TGTGCCAGCAGCCCAGGCAGAAGGCTAGCGGATAACACAGATACGCAGTATTTT. Protein sequence: CASSPGRRLADNTDTQYF.

The rearrangement joins TRBV5-1 to TRBJ1-1, with a possible D match to TRBD1 (6 bases). Germline V gene sequence: CDR1 SGHRS, CDR2 YFSETQ. Trimming pared 1 base from V and 6 bases from J, leaving 10 bases between. This CDR3 has 13 amino acids. CDR3 DNA sequence: TGCGCCAGCAGCTTGCAGGGGAAGCCTGAAGCTTTCTTT. Protein: CASSLQGKPEAFF.

The chain couples TRBV28 to TRBJ2-7, with 7 bases that match TRBD1. Germline V CDR1 and CDR2: MDHEN, SYDVKM. The CDR3 has 13 residues. V shed 6 bases and J 3 bases; nucleotides not matched to a gene: 5. CDR3 coding DNA: TGTGCCAGCAGGAAGACAGGGAACTACGAGCAGTACTTC. Protein product: CASRKTGNYEQYF.

The chain combines TRBV27 with TRBJ1-4; the D gene is possibly TRBD1 (5 bases). V was cut by 8 bases and J by 3 bases, with 16 bases left in between. The CDR3 is 15 residues long. Germline assignment: CDR1 MNHEY and CDR2 SMNVEV (reference sequence). The CDR3 loop is CASSLGGWANEKLFF. CDR3 nucleotide sequence: TGTGCCAGCTCCCTCGGGGGGTGGGCTAATGAAAAACTGTTTTTT.

This sequence joins TRBV3-1 (or the pseudogene TRBV3-2) and TRBJ1-3; TRBD1 matches at 10 bases. From germline, CDR1 is LGHDT and CDR2 YNNKEL (reference sequence). The CDR3 spans 14 residues. V lost 8 bases, J lost 4 bases, and 5 bases stayed unmatched. The CDR3 sequence: CASRQGAGGNTIYF. CDR3 coding DNA: TGTGCCAGCCGACAGGGGGCGGGAGGAAACACCATATATTTT.

The V gene is TRBV28, the J gene TRBJ1-2; possible D gene TRBD1, 5 bases. The CDR3 extends over 16 amino acids. V lost 6 bases and J 3 bases, leaving 20 bases between the germline ends. CDR1 MDHEN and CDR2 SYDVKM come from the germline V gene. The CDR3 loop is CASRPGGRGGHYGYTF. As DNA, the CDR3 is TGTGCCAGCAGGCCGGGGGGGAGGGGAGGCCACTATGGCTACACCTTC.

This clone appeared many times. V gene TRBV2 combines with J gene TRBJ1-2; a weak D match, TRBD1 (5 bases). Trimming removed 4 bases at V and 2 bases at J, with 11 bases between. The CDR3 spans 14 residues. Per germline, CDR1 SNHLY and CDR2 FYNNEI. The CDR3: CASSVDSSNYGYTF. Here the CDR3 DNA reads TGTGCCAGCAGTGTTGACAGTTCCAACTATGGCTACACCTTC.

This clone was seen a few times. CDR3 in amino acids: CASSVMGQEETQYF. CDR3 bases: TGTGCCAGCAGCGTAATGGGACAGGAAGAGACCCAGTACTTC. V is TRBV9 and J is TRBJ2-5; 8 bases match TRBD1. The CDR3 contains 14 residues. Losses at the gene ends were 1 base for V and 3 bases for J; bases not matched to a gene: 2. In germline, CDR1 is SGDLS, CDR2 YYNGEE.

The V call is TRBV19, the J call TRBJ1-1; D is uncertain. This CDR3 spans 17 amino acids. Germline lookup yields CDR1 LNHDA and CDR2 SQIVND (reference sequence). Trimming removed 3 bases at V and 0 bases at J, with 17 bases between. The CDR3 DNA reads as TGTGCCAGTAGTATTTCCGGGGTAAGGAAATTGAACACTGAAGCTTTCTTT. This codes for CASSISGVRKLNTEAFF.

The chain recombines TRBV4-3 with TRBJ2-5; 8 bases align to TRBD2. The germline V gene has CDR1 LGHNA and CDR2 YSLEER. V lost 4 bases, J lost 3 bases, and 13 bases stayed unmatched. The CDR3 has 17 amino acids. The CDR3 loop is CASSPQATAGAEETQYF. The CDR3 region has the DNA TGCGCCAGCAGCCCCCAGGCAACAGCGGGAGCGGAAGAGACCCAGTACTTC.

This chain links TRBV9 with TRBJ1-3; D not certain. V shed 0 bases and J shed 0 bases, with 7 bases lying between them. The germline gives CDR1 SGDLS, CDR2 YYNGEE. The CDR3 loop spans 15 amino acids. CDR3 nucleotide sequence: TGTGCCAGCAGCGTAGACCCGGTCTCTGGAAACACCATATATTTT. This codes for CASSVDPVSGNTIYF.

This sequence joins TRBV28 and TRBJ1-5; D unresolved. Germline CDR1 and CDR2: MDHEN and SYDVKM. The CDR3 is 16 amino acids. The V and J ends lost 5 bases and 1 base respectively, with 15 bases between them. Here the CDR3 DNA reads TGTGCCAGCAGTATTACACTGACTATAAGCAATCAGCCCCAGCATTTT. Amino acids: CASSITLTISNQPQHF.

V and J are TRBV12-3 or TRBV12-4 and TRBJ1-5; D is undetermined. V was clipped by 5 bases and J by 4 bases, with 9 bases between them. The CDR3 length is 13 residues. The CDR3 DNA sequence: TGTGCCAGCAGTCGACTTGGGAATCAGCCCCAGCATTTT. This encodes CASSRLGNQPQHF.

The genes are TRBV7-2 and TRBJ1-6; TRBD1 is a possible D gene (6 bases). Germline CDR1 is SGHTA and CDR2 is FQGNSA. V lost 7 bases and J lost 7, with 14 bases in between. The CDR3 contains 14 residues. CDR3 sequence (DNA): TGTGCCAGCAAGCCGGGTCAGGGGAATTCACCCCTCCACTTT. Its translation: CASKPGQGNSPLHF.

The V and J genes are TRBV6-5 and TRBJ1-4; D uncertain. Germline CDR1 is MNHEY and CDR2 is SVGAGI. V dropped 6 bases and J dropped 0 bases, with 11 bases sitting between them. CDR3 length: 15 residues. CDR3 sequence reads: CASRPRGSTNEKLFF. CDR3 bases: TGTGCCAGCAGGCCCCGCGGGTCAACTAATGAAAAACTGTTTTTT.

The chain links TRBV7-3 to TRBJ2-3; 7 nucleotides agree with TRBD1. Germline CDR1 is SGHTA and CDR2 is FQGTGA. V shed 5 bases and J 3 bases; nucleotides not matched to a gene: 8. The length of the CDR3 is 15 residues. CDR3 in DNA: TGTGCCAGCAGCCCCCAGGGGGTGCGGACAGATACGCAGTATTTT. The encoded protein is CASSPQGVRTDTQYF.

This chain joins TRBV28 and TRBJ1-4; 9 nucleotides agree with TRBD1. Germline V gene data show CDR1 as MDHEN and CDR2 as SYDVKM. The CDR3 contains 15 residues. V lost 6 bases and J lost 6; bases outside the gene matches: 8. CDR3 nucleotides: TGTGCCAGCAGCAGTACAGGGGGCTTCTATGAAAAACTGTTTTTT. As protein: CASSSTGGFYEKLFF.

The V gene is TRBV14, the J gene TRBJ2-2, with 8 bases identical to TRBD1. V trimming: 3 bases; J trimming: 6 bases; junction bases outside the gene matches: 3. The CDR3 totals 14 residues. Looked up from germline, CDR1 is SGHDN and CDR2 is FVKESK. CDR3 loop: CASSQGRGPGELFF. The DNA for the CDR3 is TGTGCCAGCAGCCAGGGCAGGGGGCCCGGGGAGCTGTTTTTT.

The chain joins TRBV12-5 to TRBJ1-5, with D possibly TRBD1 on 6 matching bases. Trimming shortened V by 8 bases and J by 0 bases, and 23 bases separated the two germline ends. This CDR3 spans 18 amino acids. Germline values: CDR1 LGHNT, CDR2 FRNRAP. The CDR3 DNA reads TGTGCTAGTTCACTCCCGGGACAAGTTCAATATAGCAATCAGCCCCAGCATTTT. Translating it yields CASSLPGQVQYSNQPQHF.

The gene calls are TRBV18 and TRBJ1-3, with D perhaps matching TRBD1 (6 bases). The CDR3 contains 15 residues. Germline-derived CDR1 and CDR2 are KGHSH and LQKENI. V lost 3 bases and J lost 0, with 9 bases in between. The CDR3 region has the DNA TGTGCCAGCTCACCGACAGGCACCTCTGGAAACACCATATATTTT. Protein: CASSPTGTSGNTIYF. The whole variable domain, remainder taken from reference TRBV18 and TRBJ1-3, is NAGVMQNPRHLVRRRGQEARLRCSPMKGHSHVYWYRQLPEEGLKFMVYLQKENIIDESGMPKERFSAEFPKEGPSILRIQQVVRGDSAAYFCASSPTGTSGNTIYFGEGSWLTVV.

This chain links TRBV6-5 with TRBJ1-2; D not certain. V was shortened by 2 bases and J by 0 bases, with 10 bases between the two germline ends. Germline values: CDR1 MNHEY, CDR2 SVGAGI. The length of the CDR3 is 15 residues. The DNA for the CDR3 is TGTGCCAGCAGTTACCCCCCCGGGGCTAACTATGGCTACACCTTC. Protein: CASSYPPGANYGYTF.

The V call is TRBV6-5, the J call TRBJ1-2, with 8 bases that match TRBD1. There are 14 residues in the CDR3. Germline trimming cut 4 bases from V and 2 bases from J; bases unmatched to any gene: 3. Germline loops: CDR1 MNHEY, CDR2 SVGAGI. The CDR3 here is CASSSRTGNYGYTF. The CDR3, as DNA: TGTGCCAGCAGTTCCCGGACAGGGAACTATGGCTACACCTTC.

Note on this clone: The junction departs from germline at one end; a sequencing error may be responsible. This rearrangement joins TRBV7-7 to TRBJ2-3; TRBD2 matches at 7 bases. The CDR3 totals 15 residues. Germline CDR1 reads SSHAT; CDR2 reads FNYEAQ (reference sequence). The CDR3 DNA is TGTGCTAGCAGCCCCGCAGCGGGATACGCAGATACGCAGTATTTT. Its translation: CASSPAAGYADTQYF.

The chain is built from TRBV10-3 and TRBJ1-2; TRBD1 agrees at 7 bases. The CDR3 length is 18 residues. The germline V gene encodes CDR1 ENHRY and CDR2 SYGVKD. Trimming removed 4 bases from V and 4 bases from J; junction bases left unmatched: 18. The CDR3: CAISADRDRVGKVYGYTF. The CDR3 bases are TGTGCCATCAGTGCAGATCGAGACAGGGTAGGAAAGGTCTATGGCTACACCTTC.

This sequence joins TRBV3-1 (or the pseudogene TRBV3-2) and TRBJ1-3; 8 bases match TRBD1. The CDR3 is 15 amino acids. Trimming removed 4 bases from V and 0 bases from J; junction bases left unmatched: 2. Germline CDR1 LGHDT, CDR2 YNNKEL (reference sequence). The chain's CDR3 is CASSRQGSSGNTIYF. Written as DNA, the CDR3 is TGTGCCAGCAGCCGACAGGGGAGCTCTGGAAACACCATATATTTT.